These T cell receptor beta chains were read from a single sample in a study of blood T cell repertoires in COVID-19. Using immunoSEQ multiplex PCR, the repertoire was profiled, and TCRdb retains in-frame clones only, with some absent. The sample consists of just under 90,000 clones, roughly 78% of them appearing once. Source material: peripheral blood. These receptors all stem from a woman older than 75 with acute or convalescent COVID-19. Both conserved end residues are part of each CDR3. Fields, in order: clone size, V gene, J gene, CDR3 protein. Part of the rows lack a size; the others show once, few, many or a class for expanded clones.

abundance: once
v_gene: TRBV18
j_gene: TRBJ1-2
CDR3aa: CASSPPSTGGHYGYTF

abundance: .
v_gene: TRBV7-9
j_gene: TRBJ1-3
CDR3aa: CASSLVGSGNTIYF

abundance: .
v_gene: TRBV5-6
j_gene: TRBJ2-1
CDR3aa: CASSSTGTSGANEQFF

abundance: .
v_gene: TRBV28
j_gene: TRBJ1-6
CDR3aa: CASSFAQGSAPLHF

abundance: few
v_gene: TRBV24-1
j_gene: TRBJ1-5
CDR3aa: CATGSGYSNQPQHF

abundance: .
v_gene: TRBV3-1/TRBV3-2
j_gene: TRBJ2-2
CDR3aa: CASSQRGSGGELFF

abundance: .
v_gene: TRBV7-9
j_gene: TRBJ1-2
CDR3aa: CASSSRTDVYGYTF

abundance: .
v_gene: TRBV6-4
j_gene: TRBJ1-2
CDR3aa: CASSPDRNYGYTF

abundance: many
v_gene: TRBV9
j_gene: TRBJ2-2
CDR3aa: CARSVAAGGPSSGELFF

abundance: .
v_gene: TRBV11-2
j_gene: TRBJ2-2
CDR3aa: CASSFSGRGTGELFF